This T cell receptor (beta chain) was documented in a study of PD-1 blockade in classical Hodgkin lymphoma. Points from the study as a whole: Possible causes of repertoire differences, disease activity or prior therapy, remain undefined.

A single count supports this clone. The target antigen is unknown. Each of the patients experienced relapse following autologous stem cell transplantation, and their brentuximab vedotin exposure differed. CDR1 and CDR2 from the germline V gene are MDHEN and SYDVKM. V dropped 5 bases and J dropped 5; count of bases not matched to a gene: 8. This CDR3 has 16 residues. The repertoire was sequenced with immunoSEQ multiplex PCR; TCRdb's copy has only in-frame clones and lacks some. The sample contains 100,000 or so clones, around 89% of which appear only once. The genes are TRBV28 and TRBJ1-4; the match to TRBD1 covers 10 bases. The receptor comes from a human donor with classical Hodgkin lymphoma. This material consisted of peripheral blood mononuclear cells (PBMCs), taken before the second cycle of nivolumab. The CDR3 region has the DNA TGTGCCAGCAGTACGTCCGGGACAGGGGCGAATGAAAAACTGTTTTTT. Translating gives CASSTSGTGANEKLFF.